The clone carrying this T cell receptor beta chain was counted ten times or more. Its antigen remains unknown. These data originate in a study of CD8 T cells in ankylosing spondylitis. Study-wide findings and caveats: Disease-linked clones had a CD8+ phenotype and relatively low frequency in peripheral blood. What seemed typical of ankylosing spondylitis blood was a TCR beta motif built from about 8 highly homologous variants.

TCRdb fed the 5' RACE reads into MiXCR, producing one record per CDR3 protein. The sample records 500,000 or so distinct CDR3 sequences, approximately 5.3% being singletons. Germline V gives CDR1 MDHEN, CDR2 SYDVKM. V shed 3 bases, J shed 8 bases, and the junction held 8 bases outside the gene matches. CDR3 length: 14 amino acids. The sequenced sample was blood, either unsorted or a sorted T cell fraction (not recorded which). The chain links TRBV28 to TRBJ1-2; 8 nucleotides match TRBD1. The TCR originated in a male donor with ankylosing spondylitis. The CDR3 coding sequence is TGTGCCAGCAGTTTTGCCAGGGGGCAGCGGGGCTACACCTTC. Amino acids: CASSFARGQRGYTF.